This TCR beta chain was sequenced for a study of blood T cell repertoires in COVID-19 (dated by TCRdb to about 2020). Regarding the complete study: Samples covering the acute and convalescent phases of COVID-19 were provided by collaborators in the United States, Italy and Spain. The material from the prospective study consisted of cDNA or gDNA derived from T cells, B-cell-depleted T cells, or PBMCs. Deeply sampled blood TCRbeta repertoires from subjects exposed to, actively infected with, or recovered from COVID-19 were included in the dataset. A freely available public database, intended as a resource for researchers studying the immune response to SARS-CoV-2, is where the repertoires were released. Samples were obtained from the ongoing ImmuneRACE study (first 160 participants) and from 1,254 subjects provided by 6 global collaborators. A de-identified subject ID, COVID-19 status, age in years and sex were almost always included in the sample metadata. Where available, HLA class I and class II types were taken from metadata supplied by the sample provider and were not determined by assay-based typing. General study outcomes and caveats: The amount of clinical and demographic metadata varied by source and participant and was provided uncurated.

Measured from the cysteine to the phenylalanine, the CDR3 is 12 residues long. Only the CDR3 part of the read is kept: 36 bases, read in frame from the first base. At the junction V is shortened by 6 bases and J by 7 bases, with 12 bases in between. The immunoSEQ Assay, a bias-controlled multiplex PCR, was used to amplify TCRbeta CDR3 regions from genomic DNA. Per the original workflow: The number of nucleated cells in each sample was estimated from the amplification of reference gene primers within the assay. To quantify the absolute abundance of each unique TCRbeta CDR3 rearrangement, sequence reads were collapsed and filtered. For each sample, productive Simpson clonality was calculated as the square root of Simpson's diversity index across productive rearrangements. What TCRdb holds here is the immuneACCESS table cut down to in-frame rearrangements. Part of the clones is not present; checked against another copy, under half of the missing clones reflect an unresolved V gene, and the others are unexplained. V, J and clone size were drawn from that table, and D and trimming were deduced from the DNA. This sample comprises 100,000 or so clones, approximately 84% of them detected only once. Together, the top ten hold 17% of the sample.

Each collaborating institution followed its own protocols to collect whole blood in K2EDTA tubes. For TCRbeta analysis, collaborator samples were shipped as frozen whole blood, as isolated PBMCs, or as DNA extracted from either sample type. As regards this clone: Its antigen is still unknown. Base-call qualities are not available, and no considerably larger clone is one nucleotide away.

Rearrangement joined TRBV12-3 or TRBV12-4 to TRBJ1-2; confidence is insufficient to name the D gene. Material: peripheral blood. The TCR sequence derives from a woman aged 55 to 70 with acute or convalescent COVID-19. The DNA sequence is as follows: TGTGCCAGCAGCCAGGATTATCTTGGCTACACCTTC. The translation is CASSQDYLGYTF.